This T cell receptor (beta chain) is from a study of blood T cell repertoires in COVID-19. Only in-frame clones appear in the TCRdb table, and some are missing; sequencing was by immunoSEQ multiplex PCR. Among over 140,000 clones listed, less than 80% were seen once. The sequenced material came from peripheral blood. The origin of this receptor is an elderly woman with active or convalescent COVID-19.

CDR3 DNA: TGTGCCAGCTCACCCCAAGTCGGGGAAGCTTTCTTT. Translating gives CASSPQVGEAFF. This chain joins TRBV18 and TRBJ1-1; D gene ambiguous. CDR1 KGHSH and CDR2 LQKENI come from the germline V gene. CDR3 length equals 12 residues. Trimming stripped 3 bases from V and 8 bases from J, with 10 bases between.